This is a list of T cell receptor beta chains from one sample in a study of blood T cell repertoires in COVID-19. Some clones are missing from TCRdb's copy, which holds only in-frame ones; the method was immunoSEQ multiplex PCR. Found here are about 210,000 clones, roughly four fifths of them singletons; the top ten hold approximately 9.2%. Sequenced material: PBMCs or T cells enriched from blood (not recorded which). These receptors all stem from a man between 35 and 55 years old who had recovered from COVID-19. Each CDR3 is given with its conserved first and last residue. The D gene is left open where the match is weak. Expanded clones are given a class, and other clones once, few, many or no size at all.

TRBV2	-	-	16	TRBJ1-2	CASRGLRDTHNYGYTF	TGTGCCAGCAGAGGCCTTCGGGACACCCATAACTATGGCTACACCTTC
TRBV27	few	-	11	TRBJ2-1	CASSLGDEQFF	TGTGCCAGCAGCCTAGGGGATGAGCAGTTCTTC
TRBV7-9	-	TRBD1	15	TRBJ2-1	CASSSGTGTYNEQFF	TGTGCCAGCAGCTCCGGGACAGGTACCTACAATGAGCAGTTCTTC
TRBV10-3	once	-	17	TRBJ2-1	CAISGTAKGGTYNEQFF	TGTGCCATCAGTGGGACCGCTAAGGGGGGGACCTACAATGAGCAGTTCTTC
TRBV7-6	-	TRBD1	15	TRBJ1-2	CASSLSGTGVYGYTF	TGTGCCAGCAGCTTATCCGGGACAGGAGTTTATGGCTACACCTTC
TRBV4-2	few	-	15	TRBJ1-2	CASSQLDRPSGGYTF	TGTGCCAGCAGCCAATTAGACAGGCCCTCGGGGGGCTACACCTTC
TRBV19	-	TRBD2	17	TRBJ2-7	CASSREGTSGSSNEQYF	TGTGCCAGTAGTAGGGAGGGGACTAGCGGGAGTAGTAACGAGCAGTACTTC
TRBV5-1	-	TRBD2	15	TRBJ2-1	CASSLIAGPYNEQFF	TGCGCCAGCAGCTTAATAGCGGGACCTTACAATGAGCAGTTCTTC
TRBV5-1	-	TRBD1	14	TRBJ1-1	CASRSTGGSTEAFF	TGCGCCAGCAGATCAACAGGGGGGAGCACTGAAGCTTTCTTT
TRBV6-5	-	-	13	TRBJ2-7	CATRRDFSYEQYF	TGTGCCACCCGCCGGGACTTCTCCTACGAGCAGTACTTC
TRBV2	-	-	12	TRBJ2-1	CASSGEGDIKFF	TGTGCCAGCAGTGGGGAAGGGGACATAAAGTTCTTC
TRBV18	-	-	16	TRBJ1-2	CASSPGFRASTGGYTF	TGTGCCAGCTCACCAGGTTTCCGGGCTTCAACAGGGGGCTACACCTTC
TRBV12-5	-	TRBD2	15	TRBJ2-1	CADSRGGGLDNEQFF	TGTGCTGACTCTCGGGGGGGAGGGCTAGATAATGAGCAGTTCTTC
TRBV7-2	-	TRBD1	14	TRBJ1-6	CASSLGQGYSPLHF	TGTGCCAGCAGCTTAGGACAGGGATATTCACCCCTCCACTTT
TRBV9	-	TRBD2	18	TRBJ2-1	CASSVGASGGAIRSEQFF	TGTGCCAGCAGCGTAGGCGCTAGCGGGGGGGCCATACGGAGTGAGCAGTTCTTC
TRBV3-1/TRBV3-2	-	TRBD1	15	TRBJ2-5	CASSPRQGGGETQYF	TGTGCCAGCAGCCCCCGACAGGGTGGGGGAGAGACCCAGTACTTC
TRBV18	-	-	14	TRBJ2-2	CASSRTGNTGELFF	TGTGCCAGCTCACGCACGGGAAACACCGGGGAGCTGTTTTTT
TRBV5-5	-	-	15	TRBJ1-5	CASSLSGQYNQPQHF	TGTGCCAGCAGCTTGTCAGGACAGTACAATCAGCCCCAGCATTTT
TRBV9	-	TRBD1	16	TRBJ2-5	CASSPAGQGMGETQYF	TGTGCCAGCAGCCCAGCAGGACAGGGGATGGGGGAGACCCAGTACTTC
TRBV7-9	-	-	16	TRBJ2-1	CASSSLSGTSYNEQFF	TGTGCCAGCAGCTCGCTTAGCGGTACCTCCTACAATGAGCAGTTCTTC
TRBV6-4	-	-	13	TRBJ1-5	CASSPQKNQPQHF	TGTGCCAGCAGTCCCCAGAAGAATCAGCCCCAGCATTTT
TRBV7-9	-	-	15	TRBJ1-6	CASSLATGENSPLHF	TGTGCCAGCAGCTTGGCGACAGGAGAAAATTCACCCCTCCACTTT
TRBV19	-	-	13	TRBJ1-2	CASSVSSAYGYTF	TGTGCCAGTAGTGTCTCCAGTGCCTATGGCTACACCTTC
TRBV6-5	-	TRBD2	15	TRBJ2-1	CASSYLAGGRNEQFF	TGTGCCAGCAGTTACTTGGCGGGAGGAAGGAATGAGCAGTTCTTC
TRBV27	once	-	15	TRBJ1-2	CASSLQGVFGYGYTF	TGTGCCAGCAGTTTACAAGGGGTCTTCGGCTATGGCTACACCTTC
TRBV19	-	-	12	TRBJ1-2	CASSMENYGYTF	TGTGCCAGTAGTATGGAGAACTATGGCTACACCTTC
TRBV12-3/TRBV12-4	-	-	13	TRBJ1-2	CASTYRAGDGYTF	TGTGCCAGCACCTATAGGGCGGGGGATGGCTACACCTTC
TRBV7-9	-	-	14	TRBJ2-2	CASSFGTPTGELFF	TGTGCCAGCAGCTTCGGGACACCAACCGGGGAGCTGTTTTTT
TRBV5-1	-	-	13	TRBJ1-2	CASSWSEGYGYTF	TGCGCCAGCAGCTGGTCCGAGGGATACGGCTACACCTTC
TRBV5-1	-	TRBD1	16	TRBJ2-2	CASSGGTGWNTGELFF	TGCGCCAGCAGCGGAGGGACAGGGTGGAACACCGGGGAGCTGTTTTTT
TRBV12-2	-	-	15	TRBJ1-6	CASRPFPSYNSPLHF	TGTGCAAGTCGCCCCTTCCCCTCCTATAATTCACCCCTCCACTTT
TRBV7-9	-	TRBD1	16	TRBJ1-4	CASSLQGDRASEKLFF	TGTGCCAGCAGCTTACAGGGAGACAGGGCTAGTGAAAAACTGTTTTTT
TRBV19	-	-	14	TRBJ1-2	CASSIGSGDYGYTF	TGTGCCAGTAGTATAGGTTCGGGAGACTATGGCTACACCTTC
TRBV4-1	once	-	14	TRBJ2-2	CASRAAVVTGELFF	TGCGCCAGCAGGGCAGCGGTTGTCACCGGGGAGCTGTTTTTT
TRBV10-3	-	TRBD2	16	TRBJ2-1	CAISERLAASYNEQFF	TGTGCCATCAGTGAGAGACTAGCCGCCTCCTACAATGAGCAGTTCTTC
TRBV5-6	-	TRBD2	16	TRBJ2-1	CASSLAGGPVYNEQFF	TGTGCCAGCAGCTTGGCGGGAGGGCCTGTCTACAATGAGCAGTTCTTC
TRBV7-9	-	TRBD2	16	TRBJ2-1	CASSLPRAGGSNEQFF	TGTGCCAGCAGCCTCCCCCGGGCGGGAGGGAGCAATGAGCAGTTCTTC
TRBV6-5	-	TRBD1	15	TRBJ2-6	CASRGQSSGANVLTF	TGTGCCAGCAGGGGACAGAGCTCTGGGGCCAACGTCCTGACTTTC
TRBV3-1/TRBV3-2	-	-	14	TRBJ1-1	CASSQGAGWTEAFF	TGTGCCAGCAGCCAAGGGGCAGGGTGGACTGAAGCTTTCTTT
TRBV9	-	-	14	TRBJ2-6	CASSPQGGANVLTF	TGTGCCAGCAGCCCTCAGGGTGGGGCCAACGTCCTGACTTTC
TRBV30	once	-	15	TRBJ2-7	CAWRAKGGNSYEQYF	TGTGCCTGGAGAGCTAAAGGGGGTAACTCCTACGAGCAGTACTTC
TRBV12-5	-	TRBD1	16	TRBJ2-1	CASGLGVKGGYDEQFF	TGTGCTAGTGGTTTGGGGGTGAAAGGGGGCTACGATGAGCAGTTCTTC
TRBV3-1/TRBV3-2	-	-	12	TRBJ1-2	CASSPHEDGYTF	TGTGCCAGCAGCCCCCACGAGGATGGCTACACCTTC